A selection of T cell receptor beta chains follows, all from one sample in a study of Ad26.COV2.S vaccination and SARS-CoV-2 variants. The protocol was immunoSEQ multiplex PCR, while the TCRdb copy is restricted to in-frame clones and leaves out a portion. The data show roughly 380,000 clones, with 92% seen just once and 3.9% held by the top ten. The sequences come from peripheral blood, collected after recovery from COVID-19. The source of these receptors is a human donor who had recovered from COVID-19. CDR3s include the opening cysteine and the closing phenylalanine or tryptophan. The D gene is left open where the match is weak. Size values are once, few and many counts, or a class for expanded clones, and some rows have none.

v_call: TRBV7-9; clone_size: -; d_call: TRBD1; j_call: TRBJ1-6; cdr3_aa: CASRRDRDSPLHF; cdr3_nt: TGTGCCAGCAGAAGGGACAGGGACTCACCCCTCCACTTT
v_call: TRBV25-1; clone_size: -; d_call: -; j_call: TRBJ1-2; cdr3_aa: CASMAERYGYTF; cdr3_nt: TGTGCCAGCATGGCGGAGCGGTATGGCTACACCTTC
v_call: TRBV14; clone_size: -; d_call: -; j_call: TRBJ1-1; cdr3_aa: CASSQDNRKGAEAFF; cdr3_nt: TGTGCCAGCAGCCAAGATAACAGGAAGGGCGCTGAAGCTTTCTTT
v_call: TRBV5-8; clone_size: -; d_call: -; j_call: TRBJ1-5; cdr3_aa: CASSLSGDSNQPQHF; cdr3_nt: TGTGCCAGCAGCCTTTCAGGGGATAGCAATCAGCCCCAGCATTTT
v_call: TRBV19; clone_size: -; d_call: TRBD1; j_call: TRBJ1-1; cdr3_aa: CASSLFLGQSEAFF; cdr3_nt: TGTGCCAGTAGCTTATTTTTGGGACAGAGTGAAGCTTTCTTT
v_call: TRBV4-3; clone_size: -; d_call: -; j_call: TRBJ1-2; cdr3_aa: CASSQGRGVYGYTF; cdr3_nt: TGCGCCAGCAGCCAAGGCAGGGGTGTCTATGGCTACACCTTC
v_call: TRBV7-8; clone_size: -; d_call: -; j_call: TRBJ2-1; cdr3_aa: CASSPGANEQFF; cdr3_nt: TGTGCCAGCAGCCCGGGAGCGAATGAGCAGTTCTTC
v_call: TRBV7-9; clone_size: -; d_call: TRBD1; j_call: TRBJ1-4; cdr3_aa: CASSPPGTDFEKLFF; cdr3_nt: TGTGCCAGCAGCCCTCCAGGGACAGACTTTGAAAAACTGTTTTTT
v_call: TRBV2; clone_size: few; d_call: TRBD1; j_call: TRBJ1-5; cdr3_aa: CASKGQGNQPQHF; cdr3_nt: TGTGCCAGCAAGGGACAGGGCAATCAGCCCCAGCATTTT
v_call: TRBV7-8; clone_size: -; d_call: -; j_call: TRBJ1-1; cdr3_aa: CASSSSGTEAFF; cdr3_nt: TGTGCCAGCAGCTCGAGTGGGACTGAAGCTTTCTTT
v_call: TRBV2; clone_size: few; d_call: -; j_call: TRBJ1-6; cdr3_aa: CASSGQTLGNSPLHF; cdr3_nt: TGTGCCAGCAGTGGGCAGACCCTTGGGAATTCACCCCTCCACTTT
v_call: TRBV5-6; clone_size: -; d_call: -; j_call: TRBJ2-5; cdr3_aa: CASSWQGWETQYF; cdr3_nt: TGTGCCAGCAGCTGGCAAGGTTGGGAGACCCAGTACTTC
v_call: TRBV15; clone_size: once; d_call: -; j_call: TRBJ1-2; cdr3_aa: CATSRVLTDLGGYGYTF; cdr3_nt: TGTGCCACCAGCAGAGTCTTGACAGACCTTGGGGGCTATGGCTACACCTTC
v_call: TRBV6-2/TRBV6-3; clone_size: -; d_call: -; j_call: TRBJ2-1; cdr3_aa: CASSYGGAGEDNEQFF; cdr3_nt: TGTGCCAGCAGTTATGGGGGGGCAGGGGAAGACAATGAGCAGTTCTTC
v_call: TRBV7-9; clone_size: -; d_call: -; j_call: TRBJ1-2; cdr3_aa: CASSLEGGYTF; cdr3_nt: TGTGCCAGCAGCTTAGAGGGGGGCTACACCTTC
v_call: TRBV5-5; clone_size: -; d_call: -; j_call: TRBJ1-4; cdr3_aa: CASSLVDIPPNEKLFF; cdr3_nt: TGTGCCAGCAGCTTGGTCGACATTCCGCCGAATGAAAAACTGTTTTTT
v_call: TRBV6-6; clone_size: -; d_call: -; j_call: TRBJ2-3; cdr3_aa: CASSEGPDTQYF; cdr3_nt: TGTGCCAGCAGTGAGGGTCCAGATACGCAGTATTTT
v_call: TRBV7-2; clone_size: once; d_call: TRBD2; j_call: TRBJ2-5; cdr3_aa: CASSLRSGSGGQETQYF; cdr3_nt: TGTGCCAGCAGCTTAAGATCGGGTTCGGGGGGGCAAGAGACCCAGTACTTC
v_call: TRBV7-9; clone_size: -; d_call: -; j_call: TRBJ1-1; cdr3_aa: CASSLGHGNTEAFF; cdr3_nt: TGTGCCAGCAGCTTAGGACACGGGAACACTGAAGCTTTCTTT
v_call: TRBV4-1; clone_size: -; d_call: TRBD1; j_call: TRBJ2-3; cdr3_aa: CASSQDGTGTALPDTQYF; cdr3_nt: TGCGCCAGCAGCCAAGATGGAACCGGGACAGCTTTGCCAGATACGCAGTATTTT
v_call: TRBV6-2/TRBV6-3; clone_size: -; d_call: TRBD1; j_call: TRBJ1-1; cdr3_aa: CASSYLKGTGGRNTEAFF; cdr3_nt: TGTGCCAGCAGTTACCTAAAAGGGACAGGGGGTCGGAACACTGAAGCTTTCTTT
v_call: TRBV19; clone_size: -; d_call: TRBD2; j_call: TRBJ2-1; cdr3_aa: CASSITSGHNEQFF; cdr3_nt: TGTGCCAGTAGTATAACTAGCGGTCACAATGAGCAGTTCTTC
v_call: TRBV9; clone_size: -; d_call: -; j_call: TRBJ1-1; cdr3_aa: CASSAGTANTEAFF; cdr3_nt: TGTGCCAGCAGCGCAGGGACGGCGAACACTGAAGCTTTCTTT
v_call: TRBV7-8; clone_size: -; d_call: -; j_call: TRBJ1-2; cdr3_aa: CASSLGLGNGNYGYTF; cdr3_nt: TGTGCCAGCAGCTTAGGCTTGGGGAACGGTAACTATGGCTACACCTTC
v_call: TRBV10-3; clone_size: -; d_call: TRBD1; j_call: TRBJ2-3; cdr3_aa: CASRPTGGLVTDTQYF; cdr3_nt: TGTGCCAGCAGACCGACAGGGGGCTTAGTCACAGATACGCAGTATTTT
v_call: TRBV29-1; clone_size: -; d_call: -; j_call: TRBJ2-7; cdr3_aa: CSVGGDVLHEQYF; cdr3_nt: TGCAGCGTAGGGGGGGACGTTCTCCACGAGCAGTACTTC
v_call: TRBV4-1; clone_size: -; d_call: TRBD1; j_call: TRBJ2-5; cdr3_aa: CASSRTGQETQYF; cdr3_nt: TGCGCCAGCAGCCGGACAGGGCAAGAGACCCAGTACTTC
v_call: TRBV4-1; clone_size: -; d_call: -; j_call: TRBJ2-7; cdr3_aa: CASSQLNRAGHEQYF; cdr3_nt: TGCGCCAGCAGCCAGTTGAACAGGGCCGGCCACGAGCAGTACTTC
v_call: TRBV5-1; clone_size: -; d_call: -; j_call: TRBJ2-7; cdr3_aa: CASSQGSGASEQYF; cdr3_nt: TGCGCCAGCAGCCAGGGTAGCGGCGCAAGCGAGCAGTACTTC
v_call: TRBV7-9; clone_size: -; d_call: TRBD2; j_call: TRBJ2-5; cdr3_aa: CASSPREAETQYF; cdr3_nt: TGTGCCAGCAGCCCGCGGGAGGCGGAGACCCAGTACTTC
v_call: TRBV6-5; clone_size: -; d_call: TRBD1; j_call: TRBJ1-2; cdr3_aa: CASTADRVAGYTF; cdr3_nt: TGTGCCAGCACCGCTGACAGGGTCGCTGGCTACACCTTC
v_call: TRBV12-5; clone_size: -; d_call: TRBD1; j_call: TRBJ1-5; cdr3_aa: CASGLSQDRGLSVPNQPQHF; cdr3_nt: TGTGCTAGTGGCCTCTCACAGGACAGGGGACTCTCCGTTCCCAATCAGCCCCAGCATTTT
v_call: TRBV5-6; clone_size: -; d_call: TRBD1; j_call: TRBJ1-1; cdr3_aa: CASSPDRVKAFF; cdr3_nt: TGTGCCAGCAGTCCTGACAGGGTCAAAGCTTTCTTT
v_call: TRBV9; clone_size: -; d_call: TRBD1; j_call: TRBJ1-2; cdr3_aa: CASSATGTGGRDPYGYTF; cdr3_nt: TGTGCCAGCAGCGCGACCGGGACAGGGGGCCGAGACCCCTATGGCTACACCTTC
v_call: TRBV11-2; clone_size: once; d_call: -; j_call: TRBJ1-3; cdr3_aa: CASSLDLWGAAGNTIYF; cdr3_nt: TGTGCCAGCAGCTTAGATCTATGGGGTGCCGCTGGAAACACCATATATTTT
v_call: TRBV6-5; clone_size: -; d_call: -; j_call: TRBJ1-3; cdr3_aa: CASTDQPGNTIYF; cdr3_nt: TGTGCCAGCACCGACCAACCTGGAAACACCATATATTTT
v_call: TRBV4-2; clone_size: once; d_call: -; j_call: TRBJ2-5; cdr3_aa: CASSRNGETQYF; cdr3_nt: TGTGCCAGCAGCCGAAATGGTGAGACCCAGTACTTC
v_call: TRBV5-1; clone_size: few; d_call: TRBD1; j_call: TRBJ2-2; cdr3_aa: CASSLRAGGNTGELFF; cdr3_nt: TGCGCCAGCAGCTTGAGAGCAGGGGGGAACACCGGGGAGCTGTTTTTT
v_call: TRBV7-2; clone_size: -; d_call: -; j_call: TRBJ1-1; cdr3_aa: CASSHRATEAFF; cdr3_nt: TGTGCCAGCAGCCACAGGGCCACTGAAGCTTTCTTT
v_call: TRBV7-2; clone_size: -; d_call: -; j_call: TRBJ2-3; cdr3_aa: CASSLLPMFTGDTQYF; cdr3_nt: TGTGCCAGCAGCTTACTCCCGATGTTTACGGGAGATACGCAGTATTTT
v_call: TRBV2; clone_size: -; d_call: -; j_call: TRBJ1-1; cdr3_aa: CASSEAGGTEAFF; cdr3_nt: TGTGCCAGCAGTGAAGCCGGGGGCACTGAAGCTTTCTTT
v_call: TRBV6-6; clone_size: -; d_call: -; j_call: TRBJ2-3; cdr3_aa: CASRLTGGRGDTQYF; cdr3_nt: TGTGCCAGCAGACTAACGGGGGGCCGTGGAGATACGCAGTATTTT
v_call: TRBV15; clone_size: -; d_call: TRBD1; j_call: TRBJ2-5; cdr3_aa: CATSRDLGQGLRETQYF; cdr3_nt: TGTGCCACCAGCAGAGATCTAGGACAGGGCTTGCGTGAGACCCAGTACTTC
v_call: TRBV19; clone_size: -; d_call: -; j_call: TRBJ1-4; cdr3_aa: CASSMNLVWSASNEKLFF; cdr3_nt: TGTGCCAGTAGTATGAATCTAGTTTGGTCAGCTTCTAATGAAAAACTGTTTTTT
v_call: TRBV6-1; clone_size: -; d_call: -; j_call: TRBJ1-2; cdr3_aa: CASSEASRAGGYTF; cdr3_nt: TGTGCCAGCAGTGAAGCGAGCCGAGCCGGGGGCTACACCTTC
v_call: TRBV27; clone_size: -; d_call: -; j_call: TRBJ1-1; cdr3_aa: CASRRVPTGPNTEAFF; cdr3_nt: TGTGCCAGCAGGCGGGTCCCAACAGGGCCGAACACTGAAGCTTTCTTT
v_call: TRBV7-8; clone_size: -; d_call: -; j_call: TRBJ2-1; cdr3_aa: CASSLMDSDNEQFF; cdr3_nt: TGTGCCAGCAGCTTAATGGACAGCGACAATGAGCAGTTCTTC
v_call: TRBV15; clone_size: -; d_call: -; j_call: TRBJ1-5; cdr3_aa: CATSRDGGQPQHF; cdr3_nt: TGTGCCACCAGCAGAGATGGGGGTCAGCCCCAGCATTTT
v_call: TRBV9; clone_size: -; d_call: TRBD1; j_call: TRBJ1-2; cdr3_aa: CASSPLKTETGNGYTF; cdr3_nt: TGTGCCAGCAGCCCCCTTAAAACCGAGACAGGGAATGGCTACACCTTC
v_call: TRBV27; clone_size: -; d_call: -; j_call: TRBJ2-1; cdr3_aa: CASSQQGNEQFF; cdr3_nt: TGTGCCAGCAGTCAACAGGGCAATGAGCAGTTCTTC
v_call: TRBV5-1; clone_size: -; d_call: TRBD1; j_call: TRBJ2-7; cdr3_aa: CASSLGSPTGTGSYEQYF; cdr3_nt: TGCGCCAGCAGCTTGGGGTCGCCTACCGGGACAGGGTCCTACGAGCAGTACTTC
v_call: TRBV6-5; clone_size: -; d_call: -; j_call: TRBJ1-2; cdr3_aa: CASRRAQSNYGYTF; cdr3_nt: TGTGCCAGCAGGCGGGCACAGTCTAACTATGGCTACACCTTC
v_call: TRBV7-9; clone_size: once; d_call: TRBD1; j_call: TRBJ1-3; cdr3_aa: CASSLRRDRGPGNTIYF; cdr3_nt: TGTGCCAGCAGCCTGCGCCGGGACAGGGGGCCTGGAAACACCATATATTTT
v_call: TRBV10-1; clone_size: -; d_call: TRBD1; j_call: TRBJ1-4; cdr3_aa: CASSEQGDPATNEKLFF; cdr3_nt: TGCGCCAGCAGTGAGCAGGGGGACCCCGCAACTAATGAAAAACTGTTTTTT
v_call: TRBV18; clone_size: -; d_call: -; j_call: TRBJ2-7; cdr3_aa: CASSPSGQIAYEQYF; cdr3_nt: TGTGCCAGCTCACCATCTGGACAAATCGCCTACGAGCAGTACTTC